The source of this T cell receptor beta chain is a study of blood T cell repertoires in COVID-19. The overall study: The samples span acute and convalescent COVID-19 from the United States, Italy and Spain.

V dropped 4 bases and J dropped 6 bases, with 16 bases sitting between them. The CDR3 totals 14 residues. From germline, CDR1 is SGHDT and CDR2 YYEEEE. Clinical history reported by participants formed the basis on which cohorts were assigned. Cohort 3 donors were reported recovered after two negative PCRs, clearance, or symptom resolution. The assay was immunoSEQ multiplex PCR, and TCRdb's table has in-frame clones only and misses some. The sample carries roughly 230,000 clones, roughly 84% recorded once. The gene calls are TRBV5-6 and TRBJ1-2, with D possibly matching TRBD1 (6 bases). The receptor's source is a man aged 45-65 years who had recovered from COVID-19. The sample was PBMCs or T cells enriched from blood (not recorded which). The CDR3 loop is CASSKHSGTHGYTF. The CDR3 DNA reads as TGTGCCAGCAGCAAACACTCCGGGACACATGGCTACACCTTC.